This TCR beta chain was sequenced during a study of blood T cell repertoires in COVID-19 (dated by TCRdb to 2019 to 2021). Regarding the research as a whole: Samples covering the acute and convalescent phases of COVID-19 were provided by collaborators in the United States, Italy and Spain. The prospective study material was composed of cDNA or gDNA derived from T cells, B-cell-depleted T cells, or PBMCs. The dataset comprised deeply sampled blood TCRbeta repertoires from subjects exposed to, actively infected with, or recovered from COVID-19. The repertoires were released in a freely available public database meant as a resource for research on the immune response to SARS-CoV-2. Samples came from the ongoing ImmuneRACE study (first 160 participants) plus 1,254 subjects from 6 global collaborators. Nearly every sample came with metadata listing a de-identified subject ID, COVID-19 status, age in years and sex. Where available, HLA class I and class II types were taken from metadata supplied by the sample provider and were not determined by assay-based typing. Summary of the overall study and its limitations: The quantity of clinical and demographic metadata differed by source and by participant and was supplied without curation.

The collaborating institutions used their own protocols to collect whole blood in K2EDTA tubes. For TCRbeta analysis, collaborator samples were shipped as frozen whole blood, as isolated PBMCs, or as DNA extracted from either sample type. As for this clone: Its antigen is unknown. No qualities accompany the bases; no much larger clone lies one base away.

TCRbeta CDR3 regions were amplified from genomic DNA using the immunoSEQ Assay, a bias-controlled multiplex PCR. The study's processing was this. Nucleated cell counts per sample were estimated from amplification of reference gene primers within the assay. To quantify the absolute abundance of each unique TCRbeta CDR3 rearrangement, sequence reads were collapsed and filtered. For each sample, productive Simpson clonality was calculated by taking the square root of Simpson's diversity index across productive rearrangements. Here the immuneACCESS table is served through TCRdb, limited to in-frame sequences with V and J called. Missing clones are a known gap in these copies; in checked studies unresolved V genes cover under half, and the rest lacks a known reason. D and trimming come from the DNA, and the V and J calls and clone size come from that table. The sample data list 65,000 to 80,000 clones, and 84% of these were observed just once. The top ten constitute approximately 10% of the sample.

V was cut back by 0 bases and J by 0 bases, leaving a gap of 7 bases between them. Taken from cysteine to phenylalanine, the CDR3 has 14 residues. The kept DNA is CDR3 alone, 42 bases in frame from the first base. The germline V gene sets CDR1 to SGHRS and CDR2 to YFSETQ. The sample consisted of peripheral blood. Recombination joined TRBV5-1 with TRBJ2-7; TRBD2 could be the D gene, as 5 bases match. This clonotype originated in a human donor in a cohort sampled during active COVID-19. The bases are TGCGCCAGCAGCTTGGATGCGGGCTCCTACGAGCAGTACTTC. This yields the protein CASSLDAGSYEQYF.